This T cell receptor (beta chain) is from a study of blood T cell repertoires in COVID-19. The overall study: Both acute and convalescent COVID-19 samples were obtained from the United States, Italy and Spain. From T cells, B-cell-depleted T cells, or PBMCs came the material, which was cDNA or gDNA.

The count of this clone is one. In the original processing: The assay estimated nucleated cells by amplifying reference gene primers. Sequencing used immunoSEQ multiplex PCR; TCRdb keeps in-frame clones, though not all of them. That table gives V, J and clone size, and the DNA gave D and trimming. The sample lists about 370,000 clones, roughly nine tenths occurring once. Deletions cut 6 bases from V and 6 bases from J, with 20 bases between. The CDR3 has 15 amino acids. Germline CDR1 is SGHAT and CDR2 is FQNNGV. The chain links TRBV11-2 to TRBJ2-5, with D tentatively TRBD2 (6 bases). The receptor was derived from a woman aged 30 to 39 with COVID-19, enrolled during active disease. Sequencing was done on a sample of peripheral blood. CDR3 bases: TGTGCCAGCAGTCGTTCCCAGGGAGGTGAGAAGACCCAGTACTTC. Amino acid sequence: CASSRSQGGEKTQYF.